This entry describes one T cell receptor beta chain. This sample was taken from a study of cytomegalovirus exposure and HLA in healthy donors. Assay: immunoSEQ multiplex PCR; the TCRdb copy retains only in-frame clones and omits some. The profile shows 150,000 to 200,000 clones, about 90% of them singletons. Looked up from germline, CDR1 is LNHDA and CDR2 is SQIVND (reference sequence). This CDR3 comprises 13 residues. V dropped 6 bases and J dropped 4; count of bases not matched to a gene: 4. Material for sequencing was PBMCs. This clonotype was obtained from a woman aged 18 to 35 in good health and CMV-seropositive. This chain uses TRBV19 with TRBJ2-3, with 7 bases aligning to TRBD1. CDR3 loop: CASRLGTADTQYF. In DNA, the CDR3 is TGTGCCAGTAGGCTTGGGACAGCAGATACGCAGTATTTT.